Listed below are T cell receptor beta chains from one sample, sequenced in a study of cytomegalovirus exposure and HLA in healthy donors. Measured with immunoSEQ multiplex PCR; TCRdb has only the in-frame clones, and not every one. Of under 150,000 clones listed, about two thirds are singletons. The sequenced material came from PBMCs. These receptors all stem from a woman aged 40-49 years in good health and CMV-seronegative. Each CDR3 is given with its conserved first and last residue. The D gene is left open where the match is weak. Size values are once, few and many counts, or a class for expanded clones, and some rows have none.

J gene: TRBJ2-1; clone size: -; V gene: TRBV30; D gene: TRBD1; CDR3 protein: CAWRGQDPYNEQFF; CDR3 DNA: TGTGCCTGGAGGGGACAGGACCCCTACAATGAGCAGTTCTTC
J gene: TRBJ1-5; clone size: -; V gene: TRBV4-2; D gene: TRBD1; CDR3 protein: CASSQDPDRGGHQPQHF; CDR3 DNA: TGTGCCAGCAGCCAAGATCCCGACAGGGGTGGACATCAGCCCCAGCATTTT
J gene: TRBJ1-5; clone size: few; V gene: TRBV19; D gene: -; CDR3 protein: CASSKDGRTDF; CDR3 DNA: TGTGCCAGTAGTAAGGACGGGAGAACGGATTTT
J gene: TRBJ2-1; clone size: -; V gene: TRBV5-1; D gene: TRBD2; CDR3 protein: CASSLTGGVEQFF; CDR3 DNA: TGCGCCAGCAGCCTGACGGGAGGGGTTGAGCAGTTCTTC
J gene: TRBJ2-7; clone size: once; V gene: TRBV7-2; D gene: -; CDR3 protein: CASSLAYGEQYF; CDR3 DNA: TGTGCCAGCAGCTTAGCGTACGGGGAGCAGTACTTC
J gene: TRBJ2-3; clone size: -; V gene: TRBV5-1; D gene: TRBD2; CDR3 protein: CASSLSSGGSTDTQYF; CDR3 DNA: TGCGCCAGCAGCTTATCTAGCGGGGGTTCTACAGATACGCAGTATTTT
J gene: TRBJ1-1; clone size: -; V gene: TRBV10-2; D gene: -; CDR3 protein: CASSAGEVTEAFF; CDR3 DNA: TGCGCCAGCTCGGCCGGGGAAGTCACTGAAGCTTTCTTT
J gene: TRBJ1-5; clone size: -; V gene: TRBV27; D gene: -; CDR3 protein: CASSFSGTNNQPQHF; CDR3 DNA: TGTGCCAGCAGTTTCTCCGGGACAAATAATCAGCCCCAGCATTTT
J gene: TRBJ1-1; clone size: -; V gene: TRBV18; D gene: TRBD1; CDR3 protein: CASSPKHAGGTEAFF; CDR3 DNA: TGTGCCAGCTCACCAAAACACGCAGGGGGCACTGAAGCTTTCTTT
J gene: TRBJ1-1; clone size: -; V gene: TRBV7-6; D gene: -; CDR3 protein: CASSLRGQNTEAFF; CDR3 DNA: TGTGCCAGCAGCCTCAGGGGACAGAACACTGAAGCTTTCTTT
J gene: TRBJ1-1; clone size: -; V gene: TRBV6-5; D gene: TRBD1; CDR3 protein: CASSYSRGTANTEAFF; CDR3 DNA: TGTGCCAGCAGTTACTCCCGGGGGACAGCGAACACTGAAGCTTTCTTT
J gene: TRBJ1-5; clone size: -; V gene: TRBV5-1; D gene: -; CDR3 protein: CASSLSGTRGQPQHF; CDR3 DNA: TGCGCCAGCAGCTTGTCAGGGACAAGAGGTCAGCCCCAGCATTTT
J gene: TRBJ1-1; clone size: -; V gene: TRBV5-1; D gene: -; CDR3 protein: CASSFQGNTEAFF; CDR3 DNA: TGCGCCAGCAGCTTCCAGGGTAACACTGAAGCTTTCTTT
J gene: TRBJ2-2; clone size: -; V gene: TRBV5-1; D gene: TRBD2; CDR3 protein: CASSLVAGGNTGELFF; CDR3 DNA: TGCGCCAGCAGCTTGGTGGCGGGGGGGAACACCGGGGAGCTGTTTTTT
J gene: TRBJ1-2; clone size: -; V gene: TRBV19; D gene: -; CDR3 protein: CASSIDRGRYGYTF; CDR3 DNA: TGTGCCAGTAGTATAGATCGGGGAAGGTATGGCTACACCTTC
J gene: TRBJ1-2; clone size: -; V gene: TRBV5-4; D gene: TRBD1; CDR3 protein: CASSLVRTGSNYGYTF; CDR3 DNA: TGTGCCAGCAGCTTGGTACGGACAGGTTCTAACTATGGCTACACCTTC
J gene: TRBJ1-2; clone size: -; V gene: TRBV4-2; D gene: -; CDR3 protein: CASSQANGGSYGYTF; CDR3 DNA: TGTGCCAGCAGCCAAGCAAACGGGGGATCCTATGGCTACACCTTC
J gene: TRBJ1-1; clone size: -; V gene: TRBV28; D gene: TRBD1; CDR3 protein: CASSSRQGRTEAFF; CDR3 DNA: TGTGCCAGCAGTTCCAGACAGGGTCGGACTGAAGCTTTCTTT
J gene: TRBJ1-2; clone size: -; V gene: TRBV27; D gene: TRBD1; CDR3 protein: CASSLGQGAYGYTF; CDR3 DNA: TGTGCCAGCAGTTTGGGACAGGGGGCTTATGGCTACACCTTC
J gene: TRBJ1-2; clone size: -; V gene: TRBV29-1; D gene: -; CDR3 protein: CSVEDRQGGDYGYTF; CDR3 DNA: TGCAGCGTTGAAGATAGGCAGGGAGGCGACTATGGCTACACCTTC
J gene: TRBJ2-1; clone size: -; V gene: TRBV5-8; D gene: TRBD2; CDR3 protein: CASSFRTSGGGLSYNEQFF; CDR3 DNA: TGTGCCAGCAGCTTCCGGACTAGCGGGGGGGGACTCTCCTACAATGAGCAGTTCTTC
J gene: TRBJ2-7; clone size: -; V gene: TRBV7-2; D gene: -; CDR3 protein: CASSLLYEQYF; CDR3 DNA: TGTGCCAGCAGCTTATTATACGAGCAGTACTTC
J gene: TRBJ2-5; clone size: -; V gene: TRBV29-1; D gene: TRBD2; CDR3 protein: CSVERGTETQYF; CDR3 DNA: TGCAGCGTGGAGCGGGGAACTGAGACCCAGTACTTC
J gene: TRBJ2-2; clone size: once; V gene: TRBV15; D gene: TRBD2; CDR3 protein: CASRDGLAGPGELFF; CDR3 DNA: TGTGCCAGCCGAGACGGACTAGCGGGGCCCGGGGAGCTGTTTTTT
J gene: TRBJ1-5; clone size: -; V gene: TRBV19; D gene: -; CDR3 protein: CASRLEGGAIGPQHF; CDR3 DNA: TGTGCCAGTAGGCTCGAAGGCGGAGCGATAGGGCCCCAGCATTTT
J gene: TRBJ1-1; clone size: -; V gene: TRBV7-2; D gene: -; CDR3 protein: CASSLRPGNTEAFF; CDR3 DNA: TGTGCCAGCAGCTTACGGCCGGGGAACACTGAAGCTTTCTTT
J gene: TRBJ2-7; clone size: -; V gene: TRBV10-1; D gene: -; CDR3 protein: CASSESESGNRVHYEQYF; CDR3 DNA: TGCGCCAGCAGTGAGTCGGAGTCGGGGAACAGGGTACACTACGAGCAGTACTTC